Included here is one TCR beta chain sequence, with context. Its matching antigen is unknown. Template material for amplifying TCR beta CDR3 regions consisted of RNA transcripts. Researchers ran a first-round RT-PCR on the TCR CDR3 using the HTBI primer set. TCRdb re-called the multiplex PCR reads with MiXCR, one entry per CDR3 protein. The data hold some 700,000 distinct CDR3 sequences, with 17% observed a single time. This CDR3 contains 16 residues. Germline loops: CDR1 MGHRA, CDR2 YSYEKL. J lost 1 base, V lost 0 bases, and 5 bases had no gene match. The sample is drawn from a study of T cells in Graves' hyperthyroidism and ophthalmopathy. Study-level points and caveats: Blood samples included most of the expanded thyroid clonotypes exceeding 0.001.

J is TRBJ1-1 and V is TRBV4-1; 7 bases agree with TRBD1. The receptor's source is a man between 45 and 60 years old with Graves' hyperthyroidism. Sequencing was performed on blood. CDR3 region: CASSQESGGPNTEAFF. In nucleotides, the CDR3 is TGCGCCAGCAGCCAAGAATCAGGGGGACCGAACACTGAAGCTTTCTTT.